This is a list of T cell receptor beta chains from one sample in a study of CD8+CD57+ T cells in acquired aplastic anemia. One entry per CDR3 protein, called by TCRdb with MiXCR from the reads. The sample holds approximately 190,000 distinct CDR3 sequences, just under 50% seen once. Sequencing was done on a sample of sorted CD4+, CD8+, or CD8+CD57+ T cells (not recorded which) from PBMCs. Source of these receptors: a human donor with aplastic anemia. Each CDR3 is given with its conserved first and last residue. The order of the fields is clone size, D gene, J gene, V gene, CDR3 protein, CDR3 DNA. A D gene is named only where the DNA matches it firmly. Some rows have no size entry. The others give once, few or many, or a class for an expanded clone.

>-|TRBD2|TRBJ2-3|TRBV30
CAWSAGLAGPTDTQYF
TGTGCCTGGAGCGCGGGACTAGCGGGACCCACAGATACGCAGTATTTT
>-|-|TRBJ2-2|TRBV19
CASSSEPGLTGELFF
TGTGCCAGCAGCTCTGAACCGGGTCTCACCGGGGAGCTGTTTTTT
>-|-|TRBJ2-5|TRBV20-1
CSANRQETQYF
TGCAGTGCTAACCGCCAAGAGACCCAGTACTTC
>many|-|TRBJ2-1|TRBV10-3
CAITPANPRGNEQFF
TGTGCCATCACCCCCGCTAACCCGAGGGGCAATGAGCAGTTCTTC
>many|TRBD1|TRBJ1-2|TRBV15
CATSGGQGNGYTF
TGTGCCACCAGCGGGGGACAGGGCAATGGCTACACCTTC
>once|-|TRBJ2-7|TRBV7-2
CASSLGQGDSYEQYF
TGTGCCAGCAGCTTAGGGCAGGGCGACTCCTACGAGCAGTACTTC
>-|-|TRBJ2-1|TRBV12-3/TRBV12-4
CASSPGVALNEQFF
TGTGCCAGCAGCCCTGGGGTAGCGTTAAATGAGCAGTTCTTC
>many|-|TRBJ1-3|TRBV20-1
CSARDARSGNTIYF
TGCAGTGCTAGAGATGCTCGCTCTGGAAACACCATATATTTT
>many|TRBD1|TRBJ1-4|TRBV9
CASSERQGGNEKLFF
TGTGCCAGCAGCGAACGACAGGGAGGAAATGAAAAACTGTTTTTT
>-|-|TRBJ1-6|TRBV20-1
CSASRAEVTYNSPLHF
TGCAGTGCTAGTAGGGCGGAGGTTACGTATAATTCACCCCTCCACTTT
>once|TRBD1|TRBJ2-5|TRBV20-1
CSALTGVGSETQYF
TGCAGTGCTCTGACAGGGGTTGGTTCAGAGACCCAGTACTTC
>many|-|TRBJ2-5|TRBV5-1
CASSLGLAMKEETQYF
TGCGCCAGCAGCTTGGGGCTAGCGATGAAGGAAGAGACCCAGTACTTC
>-|TRBD2|TRBJ2-1|TRBV7-9
CASSLLAGEFFNEQFF
TGTGCCAGCAGCTTACTAGCGGGAGAATTTTTCAATGAGCAGTTCTTC
>-|TRBD2|TRBJ2-3|TRBV10-3
CAIRDSPGLDTDTQYF
TGTGCCATCAGGGATTCTCCCGGACTAGACACAGATACGCAGTATTTT
>many|-|TRBJ1-3|TRBV10-3
CAIGGGYGNTIYF
TGTGCCATCGGTGGGGGGTATGGAAACACCATATATTTT
>-|-|TRBJ2-5|TRBV24-1
CATSGLGARGQETQYF
TGTGCCACCAGTGGTTTGGGCGCCAGGGGACAAGAGACCCAGTACTTC
>-|TRBD1|TRBJ1-1|TRBV4-3
CASSEDRGFTKAFF
TGCGCCAGCAGCGAAGACAGGGGTTTTACTAAAGCTTTCTTT
>many|-|TRBJ2-5|TRBV3-1
CASSHGRAQETQYF
TGTGCCAGCAGCCATGGCAGGGCCCAAGAGACCCAGTACTTC
>many|-|TRBJ2-1|TRBV11-2
CASSLGWVRRNEQFF
TGTGCCAGCAGCTTAGGGTGGGTGAGACGCAATGAGCAGTTCTTC
>-|TRBD1|TRBJ2-7|TRBV7-3
CASSRQGRGEQYF
TGTGCCAGCAGCCGACAGGGAAGAGGGGAGCAGTACTTC
>few|-|TRBJ1-1|TRBV18
CASSQNRNTEAFF
TGTGCCAGCTCACAAAACAGGAACACTGAAGCTTTCTTT
>-|-|TRBJ2-7|TRBV5-4
CASTLQGRGKYEQYF
TGTGCCAGCACCTTACAGGGACGGGGGAAATACGAGCAGTACTTC
>-|-|TRBJ2-5|TRBV7-2
CASSRLLVREETQYF
TGTGCCAGCAGCCGGTTATTAGTAAGGGAAGAGACCCAGTACTTC
>many|-|TRBJ1-6|TRBV9
CASSVATADSSPLHF
TGTGCCAGCAGCGTAGCCACGGCCGACAGTTCACCCCTCCACTTT
>few|-|TRBJ1-5|TRBV2
CASSDTGNQPQHF
TGTGCCAGCAGTGACACCGGGAATCAGCCCCAGCATTTT
>once|-|TRBJ2-6|TRBV7-3
CASSLNGRTSGANVLTF
TGTGCCAGCAGCTTAAATGGACGGACCTCTGGGGCCAACGTCCTGACTTTC
>many|-|TRBJ2-7|TRBV14
CASSQGYEIRGGYEQYF
TGTGCCAGCAGCCAAGGATATGAGATCCGAGGCGGGTACGAGCAGTACTTC
>-|-|TRBJ2-7|TRBV9
CASSVGSDYSYEQYF
TGTGCCAGCAGCGTAGGGAGCGACTACTCCTACGAGCAGTACTTC
>-|-|TRBJ2-3|TRBV29-1
CSVEGESTDTQYF
TGCAGCGTTGAAGGAGAGAGCACAGATACGCAGTATTTT
>many|TRBD1|TRBJ2-5|TRBV9
CASSVPDRGRETQYF
TGTGCCAGCAGCGTACCCGACAGGGGGCGAGAGACCCAGTACTTC
>-|-|TRBJ2-3|TRBV20-1
CSASGRPDTQYF
TGCAGTGCTAGTGGTCGTCCAGATACGCAGTATTTT
>many|-|TRBJ2-5|TRBV5-1
CASSLTNQETQYF
TGCGCCAGCAGCTTGACAAATCAAGAGACCCAGTACTTC
>many|TRBD1|TRBJ2-3|TRBV12-3/TRBV12-4
CASSSQGARLTDTQYF
TGTGCCAGCAGTTCACAGGGGGCGCGGTTGACAGATACGCAGTATTTT
>-|TRBD2|TRBJ2-7|TRBV9
CASSVNPSGGYEQYF
TGTGCCAGCAGCGTCAATCCTAGCGGGGGCTACGAGCAGTACTTC
>many|-|TRBJ2-3|TRBV9
CASSVLRRAQGTDTQYF
TGTGCCAGCAGCGTATTAAGGCGGGCCCAGGGCACAGATACGCAGTATTTT
>-|-|TRBJ2-7|TRBV20-1
CSAKTRDNSYEQYF
TGCAGTGCGAAGACACGAGACAACTCCTACGAGCAGTACTTC
>many|-|TRBJ1-6|TRBV11-3
CASSLGENSPLHF
TGTGCCAGCAGCTTAGGTGAAAATTCACCCCTCCACTTT
>-|-|TRBJ1-6|TRBV10-1
CASSFEEVNSPLHF
TGCGCCAGCAGCTTCGAGGAGGTTAATTCACCCCTCCACTTT
>-|-|TRBJ2-3|TRBV6-5
CASSYSHGGQPHIADTQYF
TGTGCCAGCAGTTACTCGCACGGGGGCCAGCCACATATCGCAGATACGCAGTATTTT
>many|-|TRBJ1-4|TRBV12-3/TRBV12-4
CASSPSFKATNEKLFF
TGTGCCAGCAGTCCAAGCTTTAAGGCTACAAATGAAAAACTGTTTTTT
>many|TRBD2|TRBJ2-5|TRBV5-6
CASSWGGTQETQYF
TGTGCCAGCAGTTGGGGGGGAACTCAAGAGACCCAGTACTTC
>-|TRBD1|TRBJ2-7|TRBV5-1
CASSLARQGAYEQYF
TGCGCCAGCAGCTTGGCTCGGCAGGGGGCGTATGAGCAGTACTTC
>many|-|TRBJ1-1|TRBV5-1
CASSKWGDTEAFF
TGCGCCAGCAGCAAATGGGGCGACACTGAAGCTTTCTTT
>-|TRBD1|TRBJ1-6|TRBV11-2
CASSRNTGTGAGSPLHF
TGTGCCAGCAGCCGAAACACCGGGACAGGGGCCGGTTCACCCCTCCACTTT